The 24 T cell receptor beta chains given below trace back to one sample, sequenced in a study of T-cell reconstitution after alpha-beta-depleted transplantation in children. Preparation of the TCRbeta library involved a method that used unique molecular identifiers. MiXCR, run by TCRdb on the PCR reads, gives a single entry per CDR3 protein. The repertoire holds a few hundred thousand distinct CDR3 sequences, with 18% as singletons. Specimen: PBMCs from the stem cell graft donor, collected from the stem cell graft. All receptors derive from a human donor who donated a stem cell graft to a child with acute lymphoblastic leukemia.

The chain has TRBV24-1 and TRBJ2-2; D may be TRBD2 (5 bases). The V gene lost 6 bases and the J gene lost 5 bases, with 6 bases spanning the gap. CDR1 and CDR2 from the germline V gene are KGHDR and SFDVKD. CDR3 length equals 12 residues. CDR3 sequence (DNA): TGTGCCACCAGTTGGGAGACCGGGGAGCTGTTTTTT. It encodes CATSWETGELFF.

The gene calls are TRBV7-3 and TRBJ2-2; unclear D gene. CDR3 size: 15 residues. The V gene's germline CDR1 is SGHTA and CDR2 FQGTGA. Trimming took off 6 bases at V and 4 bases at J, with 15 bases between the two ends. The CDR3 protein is CASRLSRTGTGELFF. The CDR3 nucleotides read TGTGCCAGCAGGCTTAGCAGGACGGGCACCGGGGAGCTGTTTTTT.

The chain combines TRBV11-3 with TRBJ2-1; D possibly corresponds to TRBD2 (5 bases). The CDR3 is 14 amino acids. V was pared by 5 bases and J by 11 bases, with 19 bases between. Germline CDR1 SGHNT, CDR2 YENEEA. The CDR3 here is CASSRSSRLRQQFF. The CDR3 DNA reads TGTGCCAGCAGCCGGTCTAGCCGACTAAGACAGCAGTTCTTC.

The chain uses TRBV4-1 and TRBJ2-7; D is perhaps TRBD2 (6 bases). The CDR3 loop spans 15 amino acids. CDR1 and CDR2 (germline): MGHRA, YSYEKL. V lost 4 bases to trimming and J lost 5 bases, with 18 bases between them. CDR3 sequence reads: CASSRGGIDMDEQYF. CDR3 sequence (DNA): TGCGCCAGCAGCCGTGGCGGGATTGACATGGACGAGCAGTACTTC.

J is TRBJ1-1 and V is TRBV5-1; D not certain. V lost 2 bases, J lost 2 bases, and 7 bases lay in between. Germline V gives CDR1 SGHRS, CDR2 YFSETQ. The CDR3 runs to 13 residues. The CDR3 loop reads CASSFEANTEAFF. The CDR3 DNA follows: TGCGCCAGCAGCTTCGAAGCCAACACTGAAGCTTTCTTT.

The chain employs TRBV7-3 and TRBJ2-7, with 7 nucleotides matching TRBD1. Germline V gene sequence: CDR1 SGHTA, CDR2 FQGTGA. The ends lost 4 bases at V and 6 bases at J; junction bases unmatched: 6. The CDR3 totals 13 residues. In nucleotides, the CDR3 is TGTGCCAGCAGCTATGACAGGGCGGGCGAGCAGTACTTC. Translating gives CASSYDRAGEQYF.

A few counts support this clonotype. CDR3: CASSLDGGAGQFF. CDR3 coding DNA: TGTGCCAGCAGCTTAGATGGGGGAGCGGGACAGTTCTTC. The chain combines TRBV7-9 with TRBJ2-1; 7 nucleotides agree with TRBD2. The CDR3 has 13 amino acids. Germline V gives CDR1 SEHNR, CDR2 FQNEAQ (reference sequence). Trimming removed 1 base from V and 13 bases from J; junction bases left unmatched: 7.

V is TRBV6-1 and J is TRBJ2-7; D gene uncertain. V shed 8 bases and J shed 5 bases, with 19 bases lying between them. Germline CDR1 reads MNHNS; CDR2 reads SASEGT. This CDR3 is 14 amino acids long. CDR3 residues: CASGFGRTPNEQYF. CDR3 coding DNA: TGTGCCAGCGGATTCGGACGGACCCCTAACGAGCAGTACTTC.

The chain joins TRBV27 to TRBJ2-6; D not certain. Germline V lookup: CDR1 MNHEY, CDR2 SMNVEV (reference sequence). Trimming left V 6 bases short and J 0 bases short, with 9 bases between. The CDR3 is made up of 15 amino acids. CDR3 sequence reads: CASSLRLSGANVLTF. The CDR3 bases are TGTGCCAGCAGCCTCAGACTCTCTGGGGCCAACGTCCTGACTTTC.

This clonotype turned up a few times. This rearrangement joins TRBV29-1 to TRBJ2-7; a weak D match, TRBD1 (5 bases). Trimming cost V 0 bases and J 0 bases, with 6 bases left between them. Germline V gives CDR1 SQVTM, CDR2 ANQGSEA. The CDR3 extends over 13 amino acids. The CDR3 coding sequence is TGCAGCGTTGAAGACAGGGCCTCCTACGAGCAGTACTTC. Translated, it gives CSVEDRASYEQYF.

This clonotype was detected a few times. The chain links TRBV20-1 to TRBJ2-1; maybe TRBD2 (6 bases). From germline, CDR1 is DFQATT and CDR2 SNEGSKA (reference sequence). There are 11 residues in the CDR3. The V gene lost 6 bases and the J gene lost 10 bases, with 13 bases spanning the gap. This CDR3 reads CSAGDSEEQFF. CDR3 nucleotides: TGCAGTGCGGGGGACTCGGAGGAGCAGTTCTTC.

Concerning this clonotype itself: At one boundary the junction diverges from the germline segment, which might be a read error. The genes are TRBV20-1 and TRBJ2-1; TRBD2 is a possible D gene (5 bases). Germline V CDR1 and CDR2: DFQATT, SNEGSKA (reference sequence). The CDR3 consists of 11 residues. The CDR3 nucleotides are TGCAGTGCTAGTCCTCTTGGACTCCACCTTTTC. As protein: CSASPLGLHLF.

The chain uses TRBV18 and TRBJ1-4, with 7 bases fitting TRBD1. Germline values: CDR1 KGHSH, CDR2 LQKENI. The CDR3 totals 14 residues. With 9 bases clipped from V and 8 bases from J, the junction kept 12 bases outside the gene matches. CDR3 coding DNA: TGTGCCAGTTCGACGGGACAGATTGGAGAAAAACTGTTTTTT. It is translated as CASSTGQIGEKLFF.

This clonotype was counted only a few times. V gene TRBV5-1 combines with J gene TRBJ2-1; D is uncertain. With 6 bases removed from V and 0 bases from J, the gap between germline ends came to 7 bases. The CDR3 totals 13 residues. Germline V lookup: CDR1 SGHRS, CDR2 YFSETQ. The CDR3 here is CASTLSSYNEQFF. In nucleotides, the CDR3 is TGCGCCAGCACGCTGAGCTCCTACAATGAGCAGTTCTTC.

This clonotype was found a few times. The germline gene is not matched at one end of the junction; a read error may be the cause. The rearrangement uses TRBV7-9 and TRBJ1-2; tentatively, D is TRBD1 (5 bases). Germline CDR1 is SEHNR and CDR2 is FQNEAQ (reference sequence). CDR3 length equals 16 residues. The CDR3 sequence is CASSLAGGDANYGYTF. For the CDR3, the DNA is TGTGCCAGCAGCCTAGCTGGAGGGGATGCTAACTATGGCTACACCTTC. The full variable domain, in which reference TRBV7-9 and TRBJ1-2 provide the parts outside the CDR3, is DTGVSQNPRHKITKRGQNVTFRCDPISEHNRLYWYRQTLGQGPEFLTYFQNEAQLEKSRLLSDRFSAERPKGSFSTLEIQRTEQGDSAMYLCASSLAGGDANYGYTFGSGTRLTVV.

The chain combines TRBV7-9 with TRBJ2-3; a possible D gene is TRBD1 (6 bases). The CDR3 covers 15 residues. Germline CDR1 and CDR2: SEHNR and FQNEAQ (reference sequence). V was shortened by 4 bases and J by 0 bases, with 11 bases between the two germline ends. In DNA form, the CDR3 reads TGTGCCAGCAGCTGGCAGGGGCGAAGCACAGATACGCAGTATTTT. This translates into CASSWQGRSTDTQYF.

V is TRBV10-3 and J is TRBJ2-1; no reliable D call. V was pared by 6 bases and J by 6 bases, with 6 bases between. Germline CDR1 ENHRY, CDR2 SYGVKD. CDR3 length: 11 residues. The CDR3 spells CAIRGSNEQFF. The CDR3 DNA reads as TGTGCCATCAGAGGTAGCAATGAGCAGTTCTTC.

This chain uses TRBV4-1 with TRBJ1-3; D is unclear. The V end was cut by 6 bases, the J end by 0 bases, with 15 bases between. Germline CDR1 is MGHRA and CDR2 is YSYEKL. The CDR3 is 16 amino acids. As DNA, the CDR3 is TGCGCCAGCAGTAACCCTACTCGAAGCTCTGGAAACACCATATATTTT. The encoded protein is CASSNPTRSSGNTIYF.

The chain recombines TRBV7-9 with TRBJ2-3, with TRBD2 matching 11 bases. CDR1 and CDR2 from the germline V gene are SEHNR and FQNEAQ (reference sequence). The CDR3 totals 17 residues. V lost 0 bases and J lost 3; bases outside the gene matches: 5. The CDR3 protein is CASSLAPGTSGTDTQYF. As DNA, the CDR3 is TGTGCCAGCAGCTTAGCCCCCGGGACTAGCGGTACAGATACGCAGTATTTT.

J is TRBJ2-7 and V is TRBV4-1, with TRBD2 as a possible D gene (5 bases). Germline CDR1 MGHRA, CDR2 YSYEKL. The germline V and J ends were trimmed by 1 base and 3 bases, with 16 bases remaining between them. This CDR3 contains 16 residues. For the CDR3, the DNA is TGCGCCAGCAGCCAAGGAGGGCCACCGGGCCTCTACGAGCAGTACTTC. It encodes CASSQGGPPGLYEQYF.

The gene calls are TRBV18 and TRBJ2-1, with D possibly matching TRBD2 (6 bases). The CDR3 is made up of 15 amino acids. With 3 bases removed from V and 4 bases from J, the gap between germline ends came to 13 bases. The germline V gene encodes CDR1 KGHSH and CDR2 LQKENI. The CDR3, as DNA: TGTGCCAGCTCACCCGGAGGGCCGGGGTACAATGAGCAGTTCTTC. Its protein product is CASSPGGPGYNEQFF.

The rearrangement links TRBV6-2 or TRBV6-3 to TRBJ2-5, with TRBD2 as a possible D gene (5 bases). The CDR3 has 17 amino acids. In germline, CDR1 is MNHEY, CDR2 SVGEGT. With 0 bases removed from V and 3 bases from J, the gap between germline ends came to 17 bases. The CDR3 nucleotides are TGTGCCAGCAGTTACTCGGCCTCCGGGAATAAGAAAGAGACCCAGTACTTC. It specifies CASSYSASGNKKETQYF.

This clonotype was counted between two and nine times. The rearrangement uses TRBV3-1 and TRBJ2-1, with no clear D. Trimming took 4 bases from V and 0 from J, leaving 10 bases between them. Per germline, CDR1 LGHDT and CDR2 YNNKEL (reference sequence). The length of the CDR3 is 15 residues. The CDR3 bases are TGTGCCAGCAGCCTGACCCTCAGCTCCTACAATGAGCAGTTCTTC. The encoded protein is CASSLTLSSYNEQFF.

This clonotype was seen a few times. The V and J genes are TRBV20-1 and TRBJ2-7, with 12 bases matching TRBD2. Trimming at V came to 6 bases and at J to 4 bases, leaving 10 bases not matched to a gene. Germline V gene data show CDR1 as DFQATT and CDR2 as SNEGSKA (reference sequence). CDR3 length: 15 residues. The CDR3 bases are TGCAGTGCGCACCGCCGGACTAGCGGGAAATACGAGCAGTACTTC. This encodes CSAHRRTSGKYEQYF.